The 18 T cell receptor beta chains below come from one sample, sequenced in a study of beta chain features in type 1 diabetes. Expressed TCRB transcripts got sequenced, as all isolated RNA was reverse transcribed. The repertoire was sequenced with immunoSEQ multiplex PCR; TCRdb's copy has only in-frame clones and lacks some. Of about 330,000 clones listed, approximately 11% are singletons. Sequences were obtained from naive CD4+ T cells from blood. The receptors come from a woman in her twenties or thirties in good health.

The V and J genes are TRBV6-6 and TRBJ1-2; 7 bases align to TRBD1. There are 13 residues in the CDR3. Looked up from germline, CDR1 is MNHNY and CDR2 is SVGAGI (reference sequence). Germline trimming cut 5 bases from V and 7 bases from J; bases unmatched to any gene: 7. CDR3: CASSSRGPGGYTF. The CDR3 DNA follows: TGTGCCAGCAGTAGTAGGGGGCCGGGTGGCTACACCTTC.

Only a few counts were recorded for this clone. V gene TRBV7-9 combines with J gene TRBJ2-3; 7 bases fit TRBD1. Trimming took 2 bases from V and 9 from J; bases not matched to a gene: 5. Germline V CDR1 and CDR2: SEHNR, FQNEAQ (reference sequence). The CDR3 contains 13 residues. CDR3 protein: CASSLREGGTQYF. The CDR3 region has the DNA TGTGCCAGCAGCTTAAGAGAAGGGGGCACGCAGTATTTT.

This clone was observed a handful of times. The chain is built from TRBV28 and TRBJ2-4, with D possibly being TRBD2 (6 bases). V lost 6 bases to trimming and J lost 1 base, with 19 bases between them. The CDR3 runs to 17 residues. In germline, CDR1 is MDHEN, CDR2 SYDVKM. The CDR3 sequence is CASSPGRLSGAKNIQYF. The CDR3 DNA follows: TGTGCCAGCAGCCCTGGGAGGCTCTCAGGGGCCAAAAACATTCAGTACTTC.

This clone has a handful of counts. This chain links TRBV5-6 with TRBJ2-7, with 11 nucleotides matching TRBD1. V dropped 4 bases and J dropped 1; count of bases not matched to a gene: 7. CDR1 is SGHDT, CDR2 YYEEEE, per germline. The CDR3 has 16 residues. CDR3 sequence: CASSPAGTGGSYEQYF. The CDR3 DNA reads as TGTGCCAGCAGCCCGGCTGGGACAGGGGGTTCCTACGAGCAGTACTTC.

This clone was seen only a few times. This sequence joins TRBV30 and TRBJ2-7; 9 nucleotides line up with TRBD2. In germline, CDR1 is GTSNPN, CDR2 SVGIG (reference sequence). The CDR3 has 16 amino acids. The trim removed 5 bases at V and 2 bases at J, leaving 13 bases unmatched. CDR3 in amino acids: CAWDRLAGNFAYEQYF. The CDR3 DNA reads TGTGCCTGGGATCGTCTAGCGGGGAACTTCGCCTACGAGCAGTACTTC.

This clone turned up a few times. This chain joins TRBV7-9 and TRBJ1-1; D is perhaps TRBD1 (5 bases). The CDR3 has 14 residues. Germline V CDR1 and CDR2: SEHNR, FQNEAQ (reference sequence). V shed 6 bases and J shed 4 bases, with 15 bases lying between them. The CDR3 DNA follows: TGTGCCAGCAGTCACTTGGCCAGGGCCACTGAAGCTTTCTTT. Amino acid sequence: CASSHLARATEAFF.

This clone occurred a few times. The rearrangement links TRBV29-1 to TRBJ2-3; 7 bases align to TRBD2. Germline V gives CDR1 SQVTM, CDR2 ANQGSEA. Trimming cost V 7 bases and J 5 bases; bases outside gene matches: 0. The CDR3 length is 10 residues. CDR3 sequence (DNA): TGCAGCGCTAGCGGAGATACGCAGTATTTT. Residues: CSASGDTQYF.

In its sample, this clone was seen a few times. The V call is TRBV9, the J call TRBJ2-3; 7 bases agree with TRBD2. From germline, CDR1 is SGDLS and CDR2 YYNGEE. The V and J ends lost 5 bases and 0 bases, in that order; junction bases with no gene match: 6. The CDR3 is 15 residues long. CDR3 DNA sequence: TGTGCCAGCAGTGCGACTAGCCGAAGCACAGATACGCAGTATTTT. Its protein product is CASSATSRSTDTQYF.

This clone was counted between two and nine times. The chain employs TRBV5-4 and TRBJ2-1; TRBD2 agrees at 13 bases. Germline trimming cut 4 bases from V and 4 bases from J; bases unmatched to any gene: 5. The CDR3 extends over 16 amino acids. Germline CDR1 reads SGHNT; CDR2 reads YYREEE (reference sequence). The CDR3 reads CASSTGTSGAYNEQFF. The CDR3 DNA is TGTGCCAGCAGCACCGGGACTAGCGGGGCTTACAATGAGCAGTTCTTC.

This clone was seen ten or more times. CDR3 amino acids: CASTPLEEQFF. DNA of the CDR3: TGTGCCAGCACCCCTTTAGAGGAGCAGTTCTTC. The rearrangement uses TRBV7-9 and TRBJ2-1; no clear D. V lost 7 bases to trimming and J lost 10 bases, with 11 bases between them. CDR1 and CDR2 from the germline V gene are SEHNR and FQNEAQ (reference sequence). This CDR3 has 11 amino acids.

The V call is TRBV4-2, the J call TRBJ2-5; 11 nucleotides agree with TRBD2. The DNA end lines up better with TRBJ2-7; the J call may be wrong. This CDR3 is 15 amino acids long. Germline-derived CDR1 and CDR2 are LGHNA and YNFKEQ. The DNA for the CDR3 is TGTGCCAGCAGCCAATTAGCGGGAGGGCCCTACGAGCAGTACTTC. Amino acid sequence: CASSQLAGGPYEQYF.

Turning to this clone: Other nucleotide sequences in the sample specify the same CDR3. This chain joins TRBV7-2 and TRBJ2-7, with TRBD2 identical over 14 bases. The CDR3 sequence is 15 residues long. Per germline, CDR1 SGHTA and CDR2 FQGNSA. J gave up 5 bases and V 5 bases, and 5 bases lay outside the gene matches. In DNA form, the CDR3 reads TGTGCCAGCAGCCTAGGACTAGCGGGAGGCGACGAGCAGTACTTC. Translation: CASSLGLAGGDEQYF. Looking up the rest from reference TRBV7-2 and TRBJ2-7 gives the full variable domain: GAGVSQSPSNKVTEKGKDVELRCDPISGHTALYWYRQSLGQGLEFLIYFQGNSAPDKSGLPSDRFSAERTGGSVSTLTIQRTQQEDSAVYLCASSLGLAGGDEQYFGPGTRLTVT.

This clone appeared a few times. This chain links TRBV14 with TRBJ2-1; TRBD2 is a possible D gene (5 bases). CDR1 SGHDN and CDR2 FVKESK come from the germline V gene. The V end was cut by 2 bases, the J end by 10 bases, with 12 bases between. The CDR3 is 13 residues long. The CDR3 reads CASSQTAAKEQFF. For the CDR3, the DNA is TGTGCCAGCAGCCAAACAGCGGCGAAAGAGCAGTTCTTC. The full variable domain, completed using reference TRBV14 and TRBJ2-1, is EAGVTQFPSHSVIEKGQTVTLRCDPISGHDNLYWYRRVMGKEIKFLLHFVKESKQDESGMPNNRFLAERTGGTYSTLKVQPAELEDSGVYFCASSQTAAKEQFFGPGTRLTVL.

This clone occurred a few times. V is TRBV19 and J is TRBJ2-1; 10 bases are shared with TRBD2. This CDR3 is 16 amino acids long. Germline V gene lookup returns CDR1 LNHDA and CDR2 SQIVND (reference sequence). Trimming cost V 4 bases and J 4 bases; bases outside gene matches: 7. The CDR3: CASSRTSGGAYNEQFF. DNA for the CDR3: TGTGCCAGTAGTAGGACTAGCGGAGGGGCTTACAATGAGCAGTTCTTC.

This clone was recorded a few times. The chain carries TRBV5-4 and TRBJ2-7, with 9 bases aligning to TRBD2. The CDR3 extends over 15 amino acids. Looked up from germline, CDR1 is SGHNT and CDR2 is YYREEE (reference sequence). The J segment lost 3 bases and the V segment lost 3 bases, leaving 7 bases of the junction unmatched. The DNA for the CDR3 is TGTGCCAGCAGCTCGCCGGGACTAGCAAGCTACGAGCAGTACTTC. This encodes CASSSPGLASYEQYF.

This clone was counted between two and nine times. The chain recombines TRBV2 with TRBJ2-1, with 13 bases aligning to TRBD2. The CDR3 is made up of 16 amino acids. The V gene's germline CDR1 is SNHLY and CDR2 FYNNEI. V shed 3 bases and J 4 bases; nucleotides not matched to a gene: 3. The CDR3 reads CASSDGLAGAYNEQFF. Here the CDR3 DNA reads TGTGCCAGCAGTGACGGACTAGCGGGAGCTTACAATGAGCAGTTCTTC.

This clone has more than one count but fewer than ten. This chain's CDR3 is CASSFGQPQETQYF. The DNA for the CDR3 is TGTGCCAGCAGTTTCGGACAACCACAAGAGACCCAGTACTTC. The chain couples TRBV28 to TRBJ2-5, with D perhaps TRBD1 (5 bases). Germline V CDR1 and CDR2: MDHEN, SYDVKM. This CDR3 region has 14 residues. The V end lost 3 bases, the J end lost 2 bases, and 10 bases lay between the germline ends. The whole variable domain, filled in from reference TRBV28 and TRBJ2-5, reads DVKVTQSSRYLVKRTGEKVFLECVQDMDHENMFWYRQDPGLGLRLIYFSYDVKMKEKGDIPEGYSVSREKKERFSLILESASTNQTSMYLCASSFGQPQETQYFGPGTRLLVL.

This clone was picked up a small number of times. The genes are TRBV29-1 and TRBJ2-5; the match to TRBD1 covers 9 bases. The DNA end favors TRBJ2-7, so the J call may be wrong. The CDR3 has 14 residues. Germline CDR1 reads SQVTM; CDR2 reads ANQGSEA. CDR3 nucleotide sequence: TGCAGCGTTGCAGGGACAGGGTCGATCCACGAGCAGTACTTC. Residues: CSVAGTGSIHEQYF.